The 27 T cell receptor beta chains below were found in one sample sequenced in a study of cytomegalovirus exposure and HLA in healthy donors. Generated by immunoSEQ multiplex PCR, the TCRdb table keeps only in-frame clones and is missing some. The table lists approximately 300,000 clones, roughly 85% of them singletons. What was sequenced was PBMCs. These receptors all stem from a woman under 30 in good health and CMV-seronegative.

V is TRBV5-1 and J is TRBJ2-5; 8 bases fit TRBD1. CDR1 is SGHRS and CDR2 is YFSETQ in the germline V gene. Trimming removed 2 bases from V and 4 bases from J; junction bases left unmatched: 7. CDR3 length: 15 amino acids. CDR3 bases: TGCGCCAGCAGCTTATCCAGGGGGCAAGTAGAGACCCAGTACTTC. Protein sequence: CASSLSRGQVETQYF. Drawing the rest from reference TRBV5-1 and TRBJ2-5, the complete variable domain is KAGVTQTPRYLIKTRGQQVTLSCSPISGHRSVSWYQQTPGQGLQFLFEYFSETQRNKGNFPGRFSGRQFSNSRSEMNVSTLELGDSALYLCASSLSRGQVETQYFGPGTRLLVL.

The chain uses TRBV6-1 and TRBJ2-1, with 7 bases that match TRBD1. CDR3 length: 15 amino acids. Germline V gives CDR1 MNHNS, CDR2 SASEGT. Losses at the gene ends were 6 bases for V and 1 base for J; bases not matched to a gene: 6. CDR3 nucleotides: TGTGCCAGCAGCGCCGACAGGGTGTCCTACAATGAGCAGTTCTTC. Protein: CASSADRVSYNEQFF.

This rearrangement joins TRBV7-6 to TRBJ2-7; D is unresolved. The V end was cut by 5 bases, the J end by 3 bases, with 5 bases between. Per germline, CDR1 SGHVS and CDR2 FNYEAQ. This CDR3 is built from 11 residues. DNA for the CDR3: TGTGCCAGCAGCCCAGTCTACGAGCAGTACTTC. As protein: CASSPVYEQYF.

This chain links TRBV19 with TRBJ1-2, with D perhaps TRBD1 (5 bases). Trimming stripped 8 bases from V and 8 bases from J, with 15 bases between. The CDR3 contains 12 residues. Germline-derived CDR1 and CDR2 are LNHDA and SQIVND (reference sequence). The CDR3 DNA sequence: TGTGCCAGTGGAGGGGTCCCCGGGGGCTACACCTTC. Amino acids: CASGGVPGGYTF. Supplemented by reference TRBV19 and TRBJ1-2, the full variable domain reads DGGITQSPKYLFRKEGQNVTLSCEQNLNHDAMYWYRQDPGQGLRLIYYSQIVNDFQKGDIAEGYSVSREKKESFPLTVTSAQKNPTAFYLCASGGVPGGYTFGSGTRLTVV.

The rearrangement joins TRBV2 to TRBJ2-3; TRBD1 aligns across 7 bases. Germline CDR1 is SNHLY and CDR2 is FYNNEI. V lost 6 bases, J lost 4 bases, and 10 bases stayed unmatched. The CDR3 has 15 residues. The CDR3 region is CASRGQGVGADTQYF. The CDR3 DNA reads as TGTGCCAGCAGAGGCCAGGGGGTCGGCGCAGATACGCAGTATTTT.

This rearrangement joins TRBV6-5 to TRBJ2-7; D remains ambiguous. Trimming removed 6 bases at V and 3 bases at J, with 12 bases between. CDR3 size: 13 residues. Germline assignment: CDR1 MNHEY and CDR2 SVGAGI. CDR3 DNA sequence: TGTGCCAGCAGACCCAATATAGACTACGAGCAGTACTTC. This gives the protein CASRPNIDYEQYF.

V is TRBV16 and J is TRBJ2-7; D is possibly TRBD2 (6 bases). Germline values: CDR1 KGHSY, CDR2 FQNENV. CDR3 length equals 14 residues. V was shortened by 3 bases and J by 4 bases, with 13 bases between the two germline ends. CDR3 coding DNA: TGTGCCAGCAGCCAGAGAGCGGGTGATTACGAGCAGTACTTC. Translated: CASSQRAGDYEQYF.

V and J are TRBV11-2 and TRBJ1-1; a weak D match, TRBD1 (6 bases). The germline V and J ends were trimmed by 0 bases and 0 bases, with 8 bases remaining between them. This CDR3 has 15 amino acids. From germline, CDR1 is SGHAT and CDR2 FQNNGV. CDR3 bases: TGTGCCAGCAGCTTAGAGCCAGGGGTGAACACTGAAGCTTTCTTT. This translates into CASSLEPGVNTEAFF.

The chain has TRBV4-1 and TRBJ2-6, with 9 bases matching TRBD1. After removal of 4 bases from V and 2 bases from J, the junction contained 6 bases not matched to a gene. Germline values: CDR1 MGHRA, CDR2 YSYEKL. The length of the CDR3 is 17 residues. Here the CDR3 reads CASSPPGQGTGANVLTF. The CDR3 region has the DNA TGCGCCAGCAGCCCCCCGGGACAGGGTACTGGGGCCAACGTCCTGACTTTC.

The CDR3 reads CASSTGPAGGPETQYF. CDR3 DNA: TGTGCCAGCAGCACAGGGCCAGCGGGAGGGCCAGAGACCCAGTACTTC. V and J are TRBV21-1 and TRBJ2-5; TRBD2, as called in the table, went unchecked against the DNA. TRBV21-1 is a pseudogene. The CDR3 loop spans 16 amino acids.

The gene calls are TRBV6-5 and TRBJ2-3; 7 bases align to TRBD2. Germline V gene data show CDR1 as MNHEY and CDR2 as SVGAGI. With 5 bases clipped from V and 0 bases from J, the junction kept 2 bases outside the gene matches. The CDR3 length is 14 residues. CDR3 region: CASSGDYSTDTQYF. The DNA of the CDR3 is TGTGCCAGCAGTGGGGACTATAGCACAGATACGCAGTATTTT.

The chain employs TRBV5-8 and TRBJ1-2; D may be TRBD1 (6 bases). V lost 3 bases and J lost 8, with 20 bases in between. The CDR3 runs 15 residues. The germline CDR1 and CDR2 sequences are SGHTS and YDEGEE. The CDR3 DNA sequence: TGTGCCAGCAGCTCGTTCCTGGGGGGGCGAGGAGGCTACACCTTC. Protein: CASSSFLGGRGGYTF.

The chain links TRBV18 to TRBJ1-1; 7 positions agree with TRBD1. Germline V CDR1 and CDR2: KGHSH, LQKENI. V shed 3 bases, J shed 3 bases, and the junction held 10 bases outside the gene matches. This CDR3 has 16 residues. CDR3 residues: CASSPQRGLRDTEAFF. CDR3 sequence (DNA): TGTGCCAGCTCACCCCAAAGGGGGCTAAGGGACACTGAAGCTTTCTTT.

The chain has TRBV4-3 and TRBJ1-2, with 9 bases identical to TRBD1. There are 15 residues in the CDR3. CDR1 LGHNA and CDR2 YSLEER come from the germline V gene. Trimming took 3 bases from V and 4 from J; bases not matched to a gene: 6. CDR3 loop: CASSQQGTGLYGYTF. CDR3 in DNA: TGCGCCAGCAGCCAGCAGGGGACAGGGCTCTATGGCTACACCTTC.

This clone has only a few counts. The chain employs TRBV6-6 and TRBJ2-1; 10 bases are a match to TRBD1. Unmatched junction bases numbered 1, after V lost 8 bases and J lost 3 bases. CDR3 length: 13 amino acids. Germline V CDR1 and CDR2: MNHNY, SVGAGI (reference sequence). DNA for the CDR3: TGTGCCAGCGGGACAGGGGACTACAATGAGCAGTTCTTC. This codes for CASGTGDYNEQFF.

The J gene is TRBJ2-5, the V gene TRBV10-3; 8 bases agree with TRBD1. The trim removed 4 bases at V and 3 bases at J, leaving 4 bases unmatched. The germline V gene encodes CDR1 ENHRY and CDR2 SYGVKD. There are 14 residues in the CDR3. The CDR3, as DNA: TGTGCCATCAGTGCTACGACAGGGGAAGAGACCCAGTACTTC. Encoded protein: CAISATTGEETQYF.

The chain uses TRBV2 and TRBJ2-2, with 8 bases fitting TRBD2. The CDR3 extends over 14 amino acids. CDR1 and CDR2 (germline): SNHLY, FYNNEI. Trimming removed 5 bases from V and 5 bases from J; junction bases left unmatched: 4. CDR3 DNA sequence: TGTGCCAGCAGTCTGGGCGGGAGGACCGGGGAGCTGTTTTTT. This gives the protein CASSLGGRTGELFF.

The V gene is TRBV6-5, the J gene TRBJ1-5; the D is unclear. V dropped 10 bases and J dropped 3 bases, with 13 bases sitting between them. CDR1 and CDR2 (germline): MNHEY, SVGAGI. This CDR3 contains 13 residues. CDR3 in DNA: TGTGCCACCCGGGTCGAGGTCAATCAGCCCCAGCATTTT. Protein sequence: CATRVEVNQPQHF.

The chain employs TRBV7-9 and TRBJ2-7; TRBD2 might be the D (6 bases). Germline-derived CDR1 and CDR2 are SEHNR and FQNEAQ (reference sequence). The CDR3 is 14 amino acids. V was pared by 5 bases and J by 2 bases, with 13 bases between. The CDR3: CASSHLAKPYEQYF. The CDR3 nucleotides read TGTGCCAGCAGCCATCTAGCGAAACCCTACGAGCAGTACTTC.

This clone was counted between two and nine times. The rearrangement joins TRBV7-2 to TRBJ1-2; 10 positions agree with TRBD1. The CDR3 runs to 14 residues. The ends lost 1 base at V and 8 bases at J; junction bases unmatched: 4. CDR1 and CDR2 from the germline V gene are SGHTA and FQGNSA. In DNA, the CDR3 is TGTGCCAGCAGCTTAGACCGGGACAGGGGAGGCTACACCTTC. As protein: CASSLDRDRGGYTF.

The chain employs TRBV9 and TRBJ1-2; D remains ambiguous. The CDR3 length is 15 residues. V shed 0 bases and J shed 5 bases, with 14 bases lying between them. Germline V gives CDR1 SGDLS, CDR2 YYNGEE. The CDR3 here is CASSVGAATLYGYTF. The CDR3 bases are TGTGCCAGCAGCGTAGGGGCAGCTACTCTTTATGGCTACACCTTC. Using reference TRBV9 and TRBJ1-2 for the parts outside the CDR3, the full variable domain is DSGVTQTPKHLITATGQRVTLRCSPRSGDLSVYWYQQSLDQGLQFLIQYYNGEERAKGNILERFSAQQFPDLHSELNLSSLELGDSALYFCASSVGAATLYGYTFGSGTRLTVV.

The CDR3 DNA sequence: TGTGCCAGCAGCTTCGGTGAGTCTGGCGGAGCTTTCTTT. Protein sequence: CASSFGESGGAFF. The V and J genes are TRBV7-2 and TRBJ1-1, with unresolved D. The CDR3 contains 13 residues. The germline V and J ends were trimmed by 3 bases and 10 bases, with 15 bases remaining between them. CDR1 SGHTA and CDR2 FQGNSA come from the germline V gene.

The chain is built from TRBV5-4 and TRBJ2-1; possible D gene TRBD2, 7 bases. V lost 4 bases and J lost 1, with 15 bases in between. Germline CDR1 SGHNT, CDR2 YYREEE (reference sequence). CDR3 size: 16 residues. The chain's CDR3 is CASSPGGLGSYNEQFF. CDR3 nucleotide sequence: TGTGCCAGCAGCCCGGGGGGCCTAGGGTCCTACAATGAGCAGTTCTTC.

This clone showed up just a few times. The gene calls are TRBV30 and TRBJ1-1; D may be TRBD1 (5 bases). Germline V gives CDR1 GTSNPN, CDR2 SVGIG (reference sequence). V was pared by 2 bases and J by 6 bases, with 13 bases between. The CDR3 runs 13 residues. The CDR3 sequence: CAWSRGVGAEAFF. In DNA form, the CDR3 reads TGTGCCTGGAGTCGGGGGGTCGGAGCTGAAGCTTTCTTT.

This chain links TRBV19 with TRBJ2-1; 7 bases map to TRBD1. The CDR3 is made up of 13 amino acids. Unmatched junction bases numbered 8, after V lost 10 bases and J lost 5 bases. Germline V gene sequence: CDR1 LNHDA, CDR2 SQIVND (reference sequence). CDR3: CATRWDRDNEQFF. DNA of the CDR3: TGTGCCACTAGATGGGACAGAGACAATGAGCAGTTCTTC. Full variable domain (outside the CDR3, taken from reference TRBV19 and TRBJ2-1): DGGITQSPKYLFRKEGQNVTLSCEQNLNHDAMYWYRQDPGQGLRLIYYSQIVNDFQKGDIAEGYSVSREKKESFPLTVTSAQKNPTAFYLCATRWDRDNEQFFGPGTRLTVL.

This sequence joins TRBV27 and TRBJ1-1, with 9 bases matching TRBD1. CDR3 size: 15 residues. V shed 7 bases, J shed 2 bases, and the junction held 8 bases outside the gene matches. CDR1 is MNHEY and CDR2 is SMNVEV in the germline V gene (reference sequence). CDR3 DNA: TGTGCCAGCATAGGGACAGGGACCTTAAACACTGAAGCTTTCTTT. Residues: CASIGTGTLNTEAFF.

The chain couples TRBV28 to TRBJ2-6, with a weak D call TRBD1 (6 bases). The CDR3 has 19 residues. Germline V gives CDR1 MDHEN, CDR2 SYDVKM. V was cut by 5 bases and J by 0 bases, with 20 bases left in between. DNA for the CDR3: TGTGCCAGCAGTCTACCCGGACAGTCCTCCAGCTCTGGGGCCAACGTCCTGACTTTC. This translates into CASSLPGQSSSSGANVLTF.